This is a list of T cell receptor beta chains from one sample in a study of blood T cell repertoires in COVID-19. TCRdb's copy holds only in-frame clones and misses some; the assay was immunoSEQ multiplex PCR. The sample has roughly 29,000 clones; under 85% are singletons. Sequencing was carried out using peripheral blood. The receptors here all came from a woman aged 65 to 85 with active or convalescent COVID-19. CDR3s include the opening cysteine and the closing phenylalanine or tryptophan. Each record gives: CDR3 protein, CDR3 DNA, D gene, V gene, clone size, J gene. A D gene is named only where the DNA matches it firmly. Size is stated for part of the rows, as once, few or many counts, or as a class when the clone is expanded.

CDR3 protein: CASSPRDRAEKLFF
CDR3 DNA: TGTGCCAGCTCACCCCGGGACAGGGCTGAAAAACTGTTTTTT
D gene: TRBD1
V gene: TRBV18
clone size: once
J gene: TRBJ1-4

CDR3 protein: CASRQGGPYEQYF
CDR3 DNA: TGTGCCAGCCGACAGGGGGGTCCCTACGAGCAGTACTTC
D gene: TRBD1
V gene: TRBV12-3/TRBV12-4
clone size: .
J gene: TRBJ2-7

CDR3 protein: CASSSGSSYNEQFF
CDR3 DNA: TGTGCCAGTAGTAGCGGGAGCTCCTACAATGAGCAGTTCTTC
D gene: TRBD2
V gene: TRBV19
clone size: .
J gene: TRBJ2-1

CDR3 protein: CASSLDIRQGFTEAFF
CDR3 DNA: TGCGCCAGCAGCTTGGACATCCGGCAGGGCTTCACTGAAGCTTTCTTT
D gene: .
V gene: TRBV5-1
clone size: .
J gene: TRBJ1-1

CDR3 protein: CASSYFGQINQPQHF
CDR3 DNA: TGTGCCAGCAGTTATTTTGGGCAGATAAATCAGCCCCAGCATTTT
D gene: .
V gene: TRBV6-2/TRBV6-3
clone size: .
J gene: TRBJ1-5

CDR3 protein: CASSYGGTEQYF
CDR3 DNA: TGTGCCAGCAGTTACGGAGGTACAGAGCAGTACTTC
D gene: .
V gene: TRBV6-2/TRBV6-3
clone size: .
J gene: TRBJ2-7

CDR3 protein: CASSPGLLSLEQYF
CDR3 DNA: TGTGCCAGTAGCCCGGGACTCCTCTCCCTCGAGCAGTACTTC
D gene: .
V gene: TRBV19
clone size: .
J gene: TRBJ2-7

CDR3 protein: CASSPMGLAGTQEQFF
CDR3 DNA: TGTGCCAGCAGCCCTATGGGACTAGCGGGAACTCAGGAGCAGTTCTTC
D gene: TRBD2
V gene: TRBV9
clone size: .
J gene: TRBJ2-1

CDR3 protein: CASSLAVSSNYGYTF
CDR3 DNA: TGTGCCAGCAGCTTAGCGGTCAGTTCTAACTATGGCTACACCTTC
D gene: .
V gene: TRBV7-9
clone size: .
J gene: TRBJ1-2

CDR3 protein: CASSRGGADTQYF
CDR3 DNA: TGTGCCAGCAGTCGCGGGGGCGCGGATACGCAGTATTTT
D gene: .
V gene: TRBV6-5
clone size: .
J gene: TRBJ2-3

CDR3 protein: CASSTYPGTGMRQFF
CDR3 DNA: TGTGCCAGTAGTACGTACCCCGGGACAGGGATGAGGCAGTTCTTC
D gene: TRBD1
V gene: TRBV19
clone size: few
J gene: TRBJ2-1

CDR3 protein: CASSPPWDRGNEQFF
CDR3 DNA: TGTGCCAGCAGTCCCCCGTGGGACAGGGGAAATGAGCAGTTCTTC
D gene: TRBD1
V gene: TRBV13
clone size: .
J gene: TRBJ2-1

CDR3 protein: CASSAAGGGYF
CDR3 DNA: TGTGCCAGCAGTGCTGCTGGGGGAGGATACTTC
D gene: .
V gene: TRBV2
clone size: .
J gene: TRBJ2-5

CDR3 protein: CASSQGTASYNSPLHF
CDR3 DNA: TGCGCCAGCAGCCAGGGGACTGCCTCCTATAATTCACCCCTCCACTTT
D gene: .
V gene: TRBV4-1
clone size: .
J gene: TRBJ1-6

CDR3 protein: CASSLASSSTYEQYF
CDR3 DNA: TGTGCCAGCAGCTTAGCTTCGAGCTCGACATACGAGCAGTACTTC
D gene: .
V gene: TRBV7-8
clone size: .
J gene: TRBJ2-7

CDR3 protein: CASSTTGVDASGLDSPLHF
CDR3 DNA: TGTGCCAGCAGCACTACGGGGGTTGACGCGTCAGGTCTCGATTCACCCCTCCACTTT
D gene: .
V gene: TRBV5-5
clone size: .
J gene: TRBJ1-6